Listed below are T cell receptor beta chains from one sample, sequenced in a study of Ad26.COV2.S vaccination and SARS-CoV-2 variants. TCRdb's table, derived via immunoSEQ multiplex PCR, lists solely in-frame clones and lacks some. The table records 350,000 to 500,000 clones, roughly 87% of them present only once. The sequenced sample was peripheral blood, obtained in a trial of Ad26.COV2.S vaccine versus placebo. The receptors come from a person aged 18-60 years who received the Ad26.COV2.S COVID-19 vaccine or a placebo. Each CDR3 is given with its conserved first and last residue. The D gene is left open where the match is weak. Size is omitted from some rows. Given values are once, few, many or a class for expanded clones.

V gene,D gene,J gene,clone size,CDR3 protein,CDR3 DNA
TRBV27,TRBD1,TRBJ1-1,NA,CASSATTGMGTTEAFF,TGTGCCAGCAGTGCCACGACAGGGATGGGGACCACTGAAGCTTTCTTT
TRBV7-2,NA,TRBJ2-5,NA,CASSLVIESQETQYF,TGTGCCAGCAGCTTAGTTATTGAGTCGCAAGAGACCCAGTACTTC
TRBV9,NA,TRBJ1-3,NA,CASSVDRGNTIYF,TGTGCCAGCAGCGTAGATCGAGGAAACACCATATATTTT
TRBV7-2,NA,TRBJ2-2,NA,CASSLGPPGFGELFF,TGTGCCAGCAGCTTAGGGCCCCCCGGCTTTGGGGAGCTGTTTTTT
TRBV11-3,TRBD2,TRBJ2-1,once,CASSPRTSGLNEQFF,TGTGCCAGCAGCCCTCGGACTAGCGGCCTCAATGAGCAGTTCTTC
TRBV4-3,NA,TRBJ2-1,NA,CASSQDENSENEQFF,TGCGCCAGCAGCCAAGATGAGAATAGCGAAAATGAGCAGTTCTTC
TRBV5-1,TRBD1,TRBJ2-7,few,CASSPLATGSGEQYF,TGCGCCAGCAGCCCGCTGGCGACAGGGTCGGGCGAGCAGTACTTC
TRBV7-3,NA,TRBJ2-1,NA,CASSLMANYNEQFF,TGTGCCAGCAGCTTAATGGCGAACTACAATGAGCAGTTCTTC
TRBV7-2,NA,TRBJ2-7,NA,CASSPTGLYEQYF,TGTGCCAGCAGCCCAACAGGGCTCTACGAGCAGTACTTC
TRBV29-1,NA,TRBJ2-5,NA,CSVVTPGNQETQYF,TGCAGCGTTGTCACCCCAGGGAATCAAGAGACCCAGTACTTC
TRBV11-2,NA,TRBJ2-1,NA,CASSVLRGFEQFF,TGTGCCAGCAGCGTATTGAGGGGGTTTGAGCAGTTCTTC
TRBV4-3,NA,TRBJ2-7,NA,CASSQGQIGGPYEQYF,TGCGCCAGCAGCCAGGGACAGATTGGAGGGCCATACGAGCAGTACTTC
TRBV20-1,NA,TRBJ2-3,NA,CSASPDSLGKTQYF,TGCAGTGCTAGTCCAGACTCCTTGGGTAAGACGCAGTATTTT
TRBV2,NA,TRBJ1-5,NA,CASSGWGNQPQHF,TGTGCCAGCAGTGGGTGGGGCAATCAGCCCCAGCATTTT
TRBV24-1,NA,TRBJ2-6,NA,CATSGVPGRGSNVLTF,TGTGCCACCAGTGGCGTCCCCGGCAGGGGATCGAACGTCCTGACTTTC
TRBV14,NA,TRBJ2-3,NA,CATPRVTQYF,TGTGCCACCCCTCGCGTTACGCAGTATTTT
TRBV7-2,NA,TRBJ2-1,NA,CASSQGAYNEQFF,TGTGCCAGCAGCCAAGGGGCTTACAATGAGCAGTTCTTC
TRBV5-6,NA,TRBJ1-2,NA,CASSPFRVDYGYTF,TGTGCCAGCAGCCCATTCAGGGTAGACTATGGCTACACCTTC
TRBV7-9,NA,TRBJ2-7,once,CASSFGETYEQYF,TGTGCCAGCAGCTTCGGTGAGACCTACGAGCAGTACTTC
TRBV30,NA,TRBJ2-1,few,CAWSVGPGIYNEQFF,TGTGCCTGGAGTGTCGGTCCGGGGATCTACAATGAGCAGTTCTTC
TRBV4-2,TRBD1,TRBJ1-5,NA,CASSQGPGQGGERPQHF,TGTGCCAGCAGCCAGGGCCCGGGACAGGGGGGCGAGCGGCCCCAGCATTTT
TRBV5-1,TRBD2,TRBJ2-1,NA,CASSFGTSGGREQFF,TGCGCCAGCAGCTTCGGGACTAGCGGGGGGAGGGAGCAGTTCTTC
TRBV18,NA,TRBJ2-1,NA,CASSHPTESYNEQFF,TGTGCCAGCTCACATCCGACAGAATCCTACAATGAGCAGTTCTTC
TRBV7-6,NA,TRBJ1-6,NA,CASTASGSMNSPLHF,TGTGCCAGCACCGCCTCTGGGAGCATGAATTCACCCCTCCACTTT
TRBV7-2,TRBD2,TRBJ2-3,NA,CASSHSRYSGRGTDTQYF,TGTGCCAGCAGCCACAGCCGATATAGCGGGAGAGGCACAGATACGCAGTATTTT
TRBV29-1,NA,TRBJ2-1,NA,CSVAGESYNEQFF,TGCAGCGTTGCAGGGGAGTCCTACAATGAGCAGTTCTTC
TRBV18,NA,TRBJ2-3,NA,CASSRRTDTQYF,TGTGCCAGCTCCCGCCGCACAGATACGCAGTATTTT